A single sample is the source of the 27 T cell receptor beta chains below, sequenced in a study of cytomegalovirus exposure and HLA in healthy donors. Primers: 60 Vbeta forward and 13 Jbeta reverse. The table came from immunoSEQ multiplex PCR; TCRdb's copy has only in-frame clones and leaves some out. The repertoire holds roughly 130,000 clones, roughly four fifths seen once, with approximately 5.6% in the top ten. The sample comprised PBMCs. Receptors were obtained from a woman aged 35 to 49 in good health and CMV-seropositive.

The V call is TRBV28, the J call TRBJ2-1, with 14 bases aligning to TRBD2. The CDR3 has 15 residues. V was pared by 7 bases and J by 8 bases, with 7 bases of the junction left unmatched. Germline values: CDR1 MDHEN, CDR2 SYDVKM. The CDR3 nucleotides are TGTGCCAGCACCCCGGGACTAGCGGGAGCTTATGAGCAGTTCTTC. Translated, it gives CASTPGLAGAYEQFF.

The DNA for the CDR3 is TGTGCCATCAGTGGAGGGATACTCACAGATACGCAGTATTTT. Its protein is CAISGGILTDTQYF. This chain links TRBV10-3 with TRBJ2-3; tentative D call: TRBD2 (5 bases). V gave up 4 bases and J gave up 2 bases, with 10 bases separating them. The CDR3 spans 14 residues. Germline V lookup: CDR1 ENHRY, CDR2 SYGVKD.

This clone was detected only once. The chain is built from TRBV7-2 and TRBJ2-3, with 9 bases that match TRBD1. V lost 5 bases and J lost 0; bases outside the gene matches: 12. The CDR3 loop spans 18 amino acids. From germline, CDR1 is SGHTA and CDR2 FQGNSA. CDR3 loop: CASSRYIDRGFSTDTQYF. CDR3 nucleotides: TGTGCCAGCAGCCGTTACATCGACAGGGGGTTCAGCACAGATACGCAGTATTTT.

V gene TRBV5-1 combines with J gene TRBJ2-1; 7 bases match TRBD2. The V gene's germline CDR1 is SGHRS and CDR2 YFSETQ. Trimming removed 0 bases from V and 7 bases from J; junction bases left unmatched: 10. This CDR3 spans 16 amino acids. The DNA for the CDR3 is TGCGCCAGCAGCTTGGTGGGGGGGGTACGTCGGAATGAGCAGTTCTTC. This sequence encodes CASSLVGGVRRNEQFF.

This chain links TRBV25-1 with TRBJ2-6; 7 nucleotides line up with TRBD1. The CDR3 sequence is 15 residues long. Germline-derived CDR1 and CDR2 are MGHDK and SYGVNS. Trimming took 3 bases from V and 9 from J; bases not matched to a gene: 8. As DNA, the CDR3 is TGTGCCAGCAGTGAGAAAGACCGGGACAGCAACGTCCTGACTTTC. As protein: CASSEKDRDSNVLTF.

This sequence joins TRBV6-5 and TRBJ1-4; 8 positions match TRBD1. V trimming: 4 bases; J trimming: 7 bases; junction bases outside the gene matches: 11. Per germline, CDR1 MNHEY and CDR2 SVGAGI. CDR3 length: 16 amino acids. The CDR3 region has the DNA TGTGCCAGCAGTTTACCGACAGGGGTGGGTGGTGAAAAACTGTTTTTT. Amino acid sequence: CASSLPTGVGGEKLFF.

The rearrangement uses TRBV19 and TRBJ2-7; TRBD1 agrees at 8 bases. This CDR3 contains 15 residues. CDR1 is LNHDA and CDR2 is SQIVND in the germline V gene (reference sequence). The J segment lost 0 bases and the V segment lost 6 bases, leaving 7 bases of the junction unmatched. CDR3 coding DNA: TGTGCCAGTAGCTCCGGGACAGGAGACTCCTACGAGCAGTACTTC. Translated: CASSSGTGDSYEQYF.

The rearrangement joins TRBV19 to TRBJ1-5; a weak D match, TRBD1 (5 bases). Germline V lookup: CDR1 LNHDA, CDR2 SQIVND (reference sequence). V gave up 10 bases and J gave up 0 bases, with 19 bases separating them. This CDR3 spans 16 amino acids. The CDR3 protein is CATNTDPGYSNQPQHF. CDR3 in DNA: TGTGCCACCAACACAGACCCAGGGTATAGCAATCAGCCCCAGCATTTT.

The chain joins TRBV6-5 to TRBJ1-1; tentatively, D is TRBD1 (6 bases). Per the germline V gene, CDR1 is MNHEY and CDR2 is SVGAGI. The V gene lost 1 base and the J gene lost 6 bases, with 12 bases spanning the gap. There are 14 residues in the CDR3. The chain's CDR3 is CASSYWGGPSEAFF. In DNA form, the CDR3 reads TGTGCCAGCAGTTACTGGGGGGGGCCCTCTGAAGCTTTCTTT.

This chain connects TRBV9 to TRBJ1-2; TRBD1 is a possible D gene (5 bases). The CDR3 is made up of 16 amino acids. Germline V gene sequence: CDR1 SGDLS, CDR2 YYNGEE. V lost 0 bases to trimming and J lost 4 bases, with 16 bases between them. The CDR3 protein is CASSVEQVSSGYGYTF. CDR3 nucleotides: TGTGCCAGCAGCGTAGAACAGGTCTCCTCGGGCTATGGCTACACCTTC.

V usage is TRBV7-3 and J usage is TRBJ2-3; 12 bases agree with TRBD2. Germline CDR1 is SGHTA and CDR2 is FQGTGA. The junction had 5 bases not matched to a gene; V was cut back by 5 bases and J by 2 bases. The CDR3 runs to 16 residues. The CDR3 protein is CASSLRTSGDTDTQYF. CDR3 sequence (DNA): TGTGCCAGCAGCCTACGGACTAGCGGGGACACAGATACGCAGTATTTT.

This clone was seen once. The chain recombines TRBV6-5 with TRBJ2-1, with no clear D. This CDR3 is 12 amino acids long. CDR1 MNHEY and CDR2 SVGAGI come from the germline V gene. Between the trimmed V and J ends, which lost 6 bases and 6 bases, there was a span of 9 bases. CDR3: CASRGSSNEQFF. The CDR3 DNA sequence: TGTGCCAGCAGGGGCAGTAGCAATGAGCAGTTCTTC.

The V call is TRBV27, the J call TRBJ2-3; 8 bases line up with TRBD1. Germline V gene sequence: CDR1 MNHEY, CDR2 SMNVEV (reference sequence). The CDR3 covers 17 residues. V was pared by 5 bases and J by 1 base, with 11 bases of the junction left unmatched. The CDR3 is CASSPIQGAFGTDTQYF. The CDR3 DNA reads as TGTGCCAGCAGTCCCATTCAGGGGGCGTTCGGCACAGATACGCAGTATTTT.

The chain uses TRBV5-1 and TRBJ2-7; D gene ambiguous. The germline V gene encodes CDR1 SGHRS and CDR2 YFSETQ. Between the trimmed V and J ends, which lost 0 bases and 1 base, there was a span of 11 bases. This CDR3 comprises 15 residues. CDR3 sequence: CASSLDSNPSYEQYF. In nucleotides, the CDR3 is TGCGCCAGCAGCTTGGACAGCAACCCATCCTACGAGCAGTACTTC.

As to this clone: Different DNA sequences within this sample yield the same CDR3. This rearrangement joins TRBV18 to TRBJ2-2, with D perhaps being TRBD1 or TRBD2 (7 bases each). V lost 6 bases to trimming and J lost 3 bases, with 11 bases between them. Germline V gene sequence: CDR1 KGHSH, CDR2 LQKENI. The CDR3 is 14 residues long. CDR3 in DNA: TGTGCCAGCTCCCCAGGGGGGGACACCGGGGAGCTGTTTTTT. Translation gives CASSPGGDTGELFF.

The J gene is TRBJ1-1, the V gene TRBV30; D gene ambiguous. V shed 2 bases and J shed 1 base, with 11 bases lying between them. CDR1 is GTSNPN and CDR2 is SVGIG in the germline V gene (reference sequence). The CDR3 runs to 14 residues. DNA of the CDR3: TGTGCCTGGAGTTTCCCAGGCAGGAACACTGAAGCTTTCTTT. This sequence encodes CAWSFPGRNTEAFF. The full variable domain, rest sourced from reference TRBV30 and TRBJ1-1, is SQTIHQWPATLVQPVGSPLSLECTVEGTSNPNLYWYRQAAGRGLQLLFYSVGIGQISSEVPQNLSASRPQDRQFILSSKKLLLSDSGFYLCAWSFPGRNTEAFFGQGTRLTVV.

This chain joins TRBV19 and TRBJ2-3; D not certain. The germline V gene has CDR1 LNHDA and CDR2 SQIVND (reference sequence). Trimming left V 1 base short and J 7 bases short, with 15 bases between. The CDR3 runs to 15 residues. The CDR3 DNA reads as TGTGCCAGTAGTATAGCCGGCGGCGTTAGTTATACGCAGTATTTT. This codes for CASSIAGGVSYTQYF. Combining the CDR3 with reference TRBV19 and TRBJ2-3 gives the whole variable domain DGGITQSPKYLFRKEGQNVTLSCEQNLNHDAMYWYRQDPGQGLRLIYYSQIVNDFQKGDIAEGYSVSREKKESFPLTVTSAQKNPTAFYLCASSIAGGVSYTQYFGPGTRLTVL.

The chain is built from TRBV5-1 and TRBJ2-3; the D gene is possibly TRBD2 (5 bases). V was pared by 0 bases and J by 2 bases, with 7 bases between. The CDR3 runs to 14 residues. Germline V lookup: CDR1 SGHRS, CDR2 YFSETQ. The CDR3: CASSLGRNTDTQYF. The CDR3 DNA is TGCGCCAGCAGCTTGGGGAGGAACACAGATACGCAGTATTTT.

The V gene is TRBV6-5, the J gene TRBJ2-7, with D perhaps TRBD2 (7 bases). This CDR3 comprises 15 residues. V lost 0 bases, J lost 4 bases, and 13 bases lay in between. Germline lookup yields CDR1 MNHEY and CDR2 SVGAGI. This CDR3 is CASSYSNGGRYEQYF. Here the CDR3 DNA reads TGTGCCAGCAGTTACTCGAACGGGGGGCGGTACGAGCAGTACTTC.

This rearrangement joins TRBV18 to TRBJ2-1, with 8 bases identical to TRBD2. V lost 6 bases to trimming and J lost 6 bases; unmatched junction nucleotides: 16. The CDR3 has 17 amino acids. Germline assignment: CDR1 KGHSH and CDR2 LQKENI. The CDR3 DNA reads TGTGCCAGCTCTACCCTGAGAGCGGGAGACGGGGCCAATGAGCAGTTCTTC. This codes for CASSTLRAGDGANEQFF.

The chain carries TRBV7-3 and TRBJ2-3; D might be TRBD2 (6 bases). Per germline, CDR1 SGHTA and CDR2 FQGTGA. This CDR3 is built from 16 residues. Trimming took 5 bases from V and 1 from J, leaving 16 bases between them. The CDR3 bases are TGTGCCAGCAGCCTTACCGGGGGTCGGGGCACAGATACGCAGTATTTT. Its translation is CASSLTGGRGTDTQYF.

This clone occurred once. The CDR3 sequence is CASSDSGDYEQYF. The CDR3 coding sequence is TGTGCCAGCAGTGATTCAGGGGATTACGAGCAGTACTTC. V gene TRBV2 combines with J gene TRBJ2-7; TRBD1 is a possible D gene (6 bases). In germline, CDR1 is SNHLY, CDR2 FYNNEI. The length of the CDR3 is 13 residues. V was pared by 3 bases and J by 4 bases, with 10 bases between.

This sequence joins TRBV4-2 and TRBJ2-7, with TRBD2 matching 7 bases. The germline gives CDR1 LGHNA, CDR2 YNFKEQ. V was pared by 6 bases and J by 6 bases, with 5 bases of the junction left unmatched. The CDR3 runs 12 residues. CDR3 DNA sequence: TGTGCCAGCAGTCCTGGCGGGGGCGAGCAGTACTTC. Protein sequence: CASSPGGGEQYF.

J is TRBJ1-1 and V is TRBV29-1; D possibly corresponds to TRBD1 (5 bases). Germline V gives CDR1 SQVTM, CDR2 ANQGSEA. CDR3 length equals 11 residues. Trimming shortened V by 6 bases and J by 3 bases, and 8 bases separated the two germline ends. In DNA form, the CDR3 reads TGCAGCGTGGTACAGGACACTGAAGCTTTCTTT. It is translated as CSVVQDTEAFF.

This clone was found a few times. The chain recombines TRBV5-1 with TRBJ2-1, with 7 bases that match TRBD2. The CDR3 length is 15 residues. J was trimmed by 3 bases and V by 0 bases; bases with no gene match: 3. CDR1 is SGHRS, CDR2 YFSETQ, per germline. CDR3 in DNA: TGCGCCAGCAGCTTGGGAGCGGGGTTCTACAATGAGCAGTTCTTC. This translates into CASSLGAGFYNEQFF.

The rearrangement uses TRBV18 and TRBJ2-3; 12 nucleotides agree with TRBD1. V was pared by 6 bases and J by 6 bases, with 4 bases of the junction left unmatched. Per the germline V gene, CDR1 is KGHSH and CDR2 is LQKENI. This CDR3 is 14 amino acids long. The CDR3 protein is CASSPGQGADTQYF. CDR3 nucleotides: TGTGCCAGCTCCCCGGGACAGGGGGCGGATACGCAGTATTTT. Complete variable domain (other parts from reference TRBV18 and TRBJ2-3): NAGVMQNPRHLVRRRGQEARLRCSPMKGHSHVYWYRQLPEEGLKFMVYLQKENIIDESGMPKERFSAEFPKEGPSILRIQQVVRGDSAAYFCASSPGQGADTQYFGPGTRLTVL.

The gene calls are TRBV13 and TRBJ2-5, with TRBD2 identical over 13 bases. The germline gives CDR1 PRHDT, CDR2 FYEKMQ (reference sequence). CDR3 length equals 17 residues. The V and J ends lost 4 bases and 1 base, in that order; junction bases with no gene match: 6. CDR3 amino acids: CASSSSTSGGVQETQYF. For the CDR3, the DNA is TGTGCCAGCAGCTCCTCCACTAGCGGGGGGGTCCAAGAGACCCAGTACTTC.